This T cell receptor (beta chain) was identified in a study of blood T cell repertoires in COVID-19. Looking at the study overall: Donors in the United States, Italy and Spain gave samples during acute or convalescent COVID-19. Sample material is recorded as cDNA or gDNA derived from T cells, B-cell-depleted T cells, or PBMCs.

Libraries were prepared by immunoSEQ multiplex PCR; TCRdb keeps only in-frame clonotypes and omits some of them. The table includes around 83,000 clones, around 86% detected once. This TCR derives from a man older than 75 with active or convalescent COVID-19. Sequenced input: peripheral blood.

For the CDR3, the DNA is TGTGCCACCAGTGATTCGACCGGGGAGCTGTTTTTT. Protein sequence: CATSDSTGELFF. The rearrangement links TRBV24-1 to TRBJ2-2; D is unresolved. Germline CDR1 reads KGHDR; CDR2 reads SFDVKD. Trimming pared 2 bases from V and 5 bases from J, leaving 2 bases between. CDR3 length equals 12 residues.